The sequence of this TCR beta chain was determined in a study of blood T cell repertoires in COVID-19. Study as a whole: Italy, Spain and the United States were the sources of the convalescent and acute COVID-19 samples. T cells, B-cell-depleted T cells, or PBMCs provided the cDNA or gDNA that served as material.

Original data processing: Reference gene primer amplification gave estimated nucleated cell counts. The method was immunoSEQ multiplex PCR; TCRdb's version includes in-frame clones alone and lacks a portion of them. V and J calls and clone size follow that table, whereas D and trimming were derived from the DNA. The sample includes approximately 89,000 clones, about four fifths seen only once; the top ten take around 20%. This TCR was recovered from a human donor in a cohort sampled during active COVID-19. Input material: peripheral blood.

CDR3: CASSIGTAVNQPQHF. In nucleotides, the CDR3 is TGTGCCAGTAGTATCGGGACAGCGGTTAATCAGCCCCAGCATTTT. The rearrangement uses TRBV19 and TRBJ1-5; TRBD1 agrees at 7 bases. CDR1 and CDR2 (germline): LNHDA, SQIVND (reference sequence). V dropped 3 bases and J dropped 4; count of bases not matched to a gene: 6. The CDR3 is made up of 15 amino acids.